This T cell receptor beta chain originates from a study of neurological immune-mediated disorders. There are many counts of this clonotype. Regarding time point: longitudinal time-point 3. TCRdb re-called the 5' RACE reads through MiXCR, storing one row per CDR3 protein. In the table there are more than 50,000 distinct CDR3 sequences, roughly 8.8% of which are singletons. Sequencing input: PBMCs. This TCR was recovered from a woman aged 40 to 50 in good health.

The CDR3 coding sequence is TGTGCCGTGCGACTGGCAGATACGCAGTATTTT. Its translation is CAVRLADTQYF. The J gene is TRBJ2-3, the V gene TRBV6-1; D remains unclear. Germline loops: CDR1 MNHNS, CDR2 SASEGT. V lost 11 bases and J 4 bases, leaving 10 bases between the germline ends. The CDR3 is made up of 11 amino acids.